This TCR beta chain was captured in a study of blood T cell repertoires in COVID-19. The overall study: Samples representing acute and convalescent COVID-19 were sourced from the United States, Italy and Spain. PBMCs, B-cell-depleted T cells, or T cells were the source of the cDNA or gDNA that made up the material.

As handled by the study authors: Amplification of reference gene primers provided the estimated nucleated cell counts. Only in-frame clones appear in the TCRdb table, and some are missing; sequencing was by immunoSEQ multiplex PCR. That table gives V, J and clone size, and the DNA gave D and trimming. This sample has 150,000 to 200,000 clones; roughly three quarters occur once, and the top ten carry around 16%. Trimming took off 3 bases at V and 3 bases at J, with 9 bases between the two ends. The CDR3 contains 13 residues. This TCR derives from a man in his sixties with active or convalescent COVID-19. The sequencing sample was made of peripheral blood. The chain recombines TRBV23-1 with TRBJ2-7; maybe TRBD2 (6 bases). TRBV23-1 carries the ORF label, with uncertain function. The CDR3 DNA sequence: TGCGCCAGCAGTCAGAAAGCGGGCTACGAGCAGTACTTC. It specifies CASSQKAGYEQYF.